Below are 15 T cell receptor beta chains sequenced from a single sample in a study of Tregs in tolerant kidney transplant recipients. Data came from immunoSEQ multiplex PCR; TCRdb stores just in-frame clones and leaves some out. This sample's table reports tens of thousands of clones. The nonmyeloablative bone marrow transplants came from related graft donors, with transient mixed chimerism. The sequencing here drew on CD4+ T cells from blood (PBMCs), taken 24 months after the transplant. All receptors come from a human patient who received a combined kidney and bone marrow transplant. Some T cells may have come from the graft donor.

A remark on this clone: The read terminates 3 residues ahead of where the CDR3 ends, so the germline J gene completes it. This rearrangement joins TRBV10-1 to TRBJ2-2; 7 bases map to TRBD1. From germline, CDR1 is WNHNN and CDR2 SYGVQD (reference sequence). The V and J ends lost 3 bases and 0 bases, in that order; junction bases with no gene match: 4. The CDR3 covers 16 residues. The CDR3 DNA, read in part, is TGCGCCAGCAGTGATCCAGGGGGATCGAACACCGGGGAG. The encoded protein is CASSDPGGSNTGE. The whole CDR3 is CASSDPGGSNTGELFF.

As regards this clone: The CDR3 extends 3 residues past the end of the read, so its final part is completed from the germline J gene. V usage is TRBV29-1 and J usage is TRBJ2-7; 9 nucleotides agree with TRBD1. The CDR3 has 15 amino acids. Germline V CDR1 and CDR2: SQVTM, ANQGSEA. The ends lost 6 bases at V and 1 base at J; junction bases unmatched: 10. The DNA read from the CDR3 is TGCAGCGTCGTTACAGGGGGCAGGGGGTCCTACGAG. Protein product: CSVVTGGRGSYE. The CDR3 reads in full as CSVVTGGRGSYEQYF.

Remarks on this clone: The CDR3 end falls 3 residues outside the read, so it is completed with the germline J gene. V is TRBV30 and J is TRBJ2-1; 14 bases map to TRBD2. CDR3 length: 16 amino acids. Unmatched junction bases numbered 5, after V lost 0 bases and J lost 7 bases. Germline V gene lookup returns CDR1 GTSNPN and CDR2 SVGIG (reference sequence). The CDR3 protein is CAWSVGLAGGFNEQFF. The covered CDR3 bases are TGTGCCTGGAGTGTAGGACTAGCGGGAGGATTTAATGAG.

On this clone: Read coverage stops 3 residues before the CDR3 terminus; the germline J gene supplies the remainder. V usage is TRBV20-1 and J usage is TRBJ2-7; 12 bases align to TRBD2. CDR3 length: 15 residues. In germline, CDR1 is DFQATT, CDR2 SNEGSKA (reference sequence). J lost 3 bases, V lost 2 bases, and 5 bases had no gene match. The DNA read from the CDR3 is TGCAGTGCTAGACTAGCGGGAGGGCCATACTACGAG. Protein sequence: CSARLAGGPYYE. In full, the CDR3 is CSARLAGGPYYEQYF.

On this clone: The DNA ends 3 residues before the CDR3 does, and the rest of the CDR3 is filled in from the germline J gene. The rearrangement joins TRBV28 to TRBJ1-2; TRBD1 aligns across 8 bases. This CDR3 is built from 14 residues. Germline-derived CDR1 and CDR2 are MDHEN and SYDVKM. The V and J ends lost 5 bases and 4 bases, in that order; junction bases with no gene match: 6. This chain's CDR3 is CASSREQGVYGYTF. The sequenced part of the CDR3 DNA is TGTGCCAGCAGTCGAGAACAGGGGGTCTATGGC.

As concerns this clone: The read ends 3 residues early relative to the CDR3; the germline J gene fills the gap. The chain joins TRBV24-1 to TRBJ1-2; D gene unclear. In germline, CDR1 is KGHDR, CDR2 SFDVKD. Trimming stripped 0 bases from V and 4 bases from J, with 8 bases between. The CDR3 sequence is 14 residues long. The CDR3 reads CATSDLGRSYGYTF. The sequenced CDR3 bases are TGTGCCACCAGTGATTTGGGCAGAAGCTATGGC.

Worth noting for this clone: The sequence runs out 3 residues before the end of the CDR3; the remainder is reconstructed from the germline J gene. V and J are TRBV6-1 and TRBJ2-5; D call uncertain. The CDR3 runs 14 residues. The V end lost 3 bases, the J end lost 2 bases, and 10 bases lay between the germline ends. CDR1 is MNHNS, CDR2 SASEGT, per germline. CDR3 bases read: TGTGCCAGCAGTGAGTCACTCCAACAAGAGACC. Protein product: CASSESLQQET. The whole CDR3 protein reads CASSESLQQETQYF.

The CDR3 DNA, read in part, is TGCAGTGCTAGAGATATGGAGCGTAAACCCTACGAG. Its protein is CSARDMERKPYE. The full CDR3 protein is CSARDMERKPYEQYF. V and J are TRBV20-1 and TRBJ2-7; D is unclear. The CDR3 is cut off 3 residues early in the read; its end comes from the germline J gene. Germline CDR1 reads DFQATT; CDR2 reads SNEGSKA (reference sequence). The CDR3 loop spans 15 amino acids. Trimming left V 0 bases short and J 2 bases short, with 14 bases between.

As to this clone: The read terminates 3 residues before the CDR3 end, so the remaining end is supplied by the germline J gene. The chain has TRBV2 and TRBJ2-7; TRBD2 is a possible D gene (6 bases). The CDR3 spans 15 residues. Germline V gene data show CDR1 as SNHLY and CDR2 as FYNNEI. V lost 6 bases and J lost 3, with 18 bases in between. This CDR3 is CASSRDSHTGYEQYF. The sequenced part of the CDR3 DNA is TGTGCCAGCAGCCGGGACTCACATACAGGCTACGAG.

As concerns this clone: The DNA ends 3 residues before the CDR3 does, and the rest of the CDR3 is filled in from the germline J gene. The chain combines TRBV5-4 with TRBJ1-2; 10 nucleotides match TRBD1. The CDR3 contains 14 residues. Unmatched junction bases numbered 3, after V lost 2 bases and J lost 5 bases. In germline, CDR1 is SGHNT, CDR2 YYREEE (reference sequence). The CDR3 DNA, read in part, is TGTGCCAGCAGCTTAGGGGACAGGGGTTATGGC. As protein: CASSLGDRGYG. In full, the CDR3 is CASSLGDRGYGYTF.

On this clone: The CDR3 end lies 3 residues beyond the end of the read and is filled in from the germline J gene. V gene TRBV2 combines with J gene TRBJ2-7; TRBD1 is a possible D gene (7 bases). Germline values: CDR1 SNHLY, CDR2 FYNNEI. V lost 4 bases and J 3 bases, leaving 13 bases between the germline ends. There are 14 residues in the CDR3. CDR3 DNA (partial): TGTGCCAGCAGTGGCAACAGGGGAGGCTACGAG. Protein: CASSGNRGGYE. The whole CDR3 protein is CASSGNRGGYEQYF.

Turning to this clone: An end of the junction differs from the germline gene, which may be a read error. The read ends 3 residues shy of where the CDR3 ends; the end is completed using the germline J gene. The rearrangement joins TRBV7-7 to TRBJ2-1; D not resolved. This CDR3 region has 13 residues. The germline gives CDR1 SSHAT, CDR2 FNYEAQ (reference sequence). This CDR3 is CASSLSSYNEQFF. The CDR3 DNA, read in part, is TGTGCTAGCAGCTTATCGTCCTACAATGAG.

A remark on this clone: The read gets to within 3 residues of the CDR3 end, and the germline J gene fills in the rest. The chain recombines TRBV7-9 with TRBJ2-1, with TRBD1 identical over 7 bases. The CDR3 runs to 12 residues. V trimming: 7 bases; J trimming: 8 bases; junction bases outside the gene matches: 5. Germline loops: CDR1 SEHNR, CDR2 FQNEAQ (reference sequence). CDR3 protein: CASNVQGHEQFF. The part of the CDR3 DNA that was read is TGTGCCAGCAACGTACAGGGGCATGAG.

As for this clone: The read halts 3 residues ahead of the CDR3 end, with the missing end drawn from the germline J gene. The chain joins TRBV23-1 to TRBJ2-2; 8 positions agree with TRBD1. TRBV23-1 is known as an ORF, though its function is uncertain. This CDR3 region has 16 residues. With V trimmed by 4 bases and J by 3 bases, 7 bases remained unmatched. CDR3 DNA (partial): TGCGCCAGCAGTCCGGGACAGGATTCTTACACCGGGGAG. It translates to CASSPGQDSYTGE. The complete CDR3 protein is CASSPGQDSYTGELFF.

On this clone: The CDR3 is cut off 3 residues early in the read; its end comes from the germline J gene. V and J are TRBV7-3 and TRBJ2-3; TRBD2 agrees at 8 bases. This CDR3 is 18 amino acids long. From germline, CDR1 is SGHTA and CDR2 FQGTGA. J was trimmed by 3 bases and V by 0 bases; bases with no gene match: 11. The CDR3 bases that were read are TGTGCCAGCAGCTTAACGGGTCGAGCGGGAGTAGGAACAGATACG. Amino acid sequence: CASSLTGRAGVGTDT. The whole CDR3 protein is CASSLTGRAGVGTDTQYF.